Presented here are 12 T cell receptor beta chains from one specimen sequenced in a study of immune heterogeneity within non-small cell lung tumors. Amplification of TCR beta CDR3 was performed by multiplex PCR with 32 V and 13 J primers. TCRdb processed the multiplex PCR reads anew with MiXCR; each CDR3 protein has one entry. Of 9,500 to 12,000 distinct CDR3 sequences listed, 15% to 25% are singletons. The template consisted of bulk tumor genomic DNA, with about 600 ng used per sample. Spaced far apart, several biopsies were taken from each primary tumor during surgery. Undergoing curative surgery were patients whose non-small cell lung cancer was untreated and newly diagnosed. The sequencing sample was made of lung tumor tissue. The receptor source for this set is a man in his sixties with non-small cell lung cancer.

By share of the sample, this clonotype is medium-sized (0.01 to 0.1%). The V and J genes are TRBV20-1 and TRBJ1-1; TRBD1 is a possible D gene (5 bases). The CDR3 length is 15 residues. The V gene lost 6 bases and the J gene lost 1 base, with 18 bases spanning the gap. CDR1 and CDR2 from the germline V gene are DFQATT and SNEGSKA (reference sequence). The CDR3 is CSASTAFEQNTEAFF. CDR3 DNA sequence: TGCAGTGCGTCGACAGCCTTCGAACAGAACACTGAAGCTTTCTTT.

In its sample, this clonotype is medium-sized. This sequence joins TRBV7-2 and TRBJ2-7; D tentatively fits TRBD1 or TRBD2 (5 bases each). Germline CDR1 is SGHTA and CDR2 is FQGNSA. This CDR3 is 15 amino acids long. Deletions cut 5 bases from V and 3 bases from J, with 17 bases between. The CDR3 region is CASSVDSGHFYEQYF. The DNA for the CDR3 is TGTGCCAGCAGCGTAGACAGCGGACACTTCTACGAGCAGTACTTC.

V usage is TRBV20-1 and J usage is TRBJ1-1, with D hard to call. The CDR3 consists of 13 residues. The germline gives CDR1 DFQATT, CDR2 SNEGSKA (reference sequence). V was cut by 1 base and J by 3 bases, with 9 bases left in between. The CDR3 is CSARVGPHTEAFF. CDR3 sequence (DNA): TGCAGTGCTAGAGTGGGCCCACACACTGAAGCTTTCTTT.

This sequence joins TRBV3-1 and TRBJ2-1; D is tentatively TRBD1 or TRBD2 (5 bases each). Germline CDR1 LGHDT, CDR2 YNNKEL (reference sequence). The CDR3 covers 15 residues. V was pared by 4 bases and J by 9 bases, with 19 bases between. CDR3 region: CASSRVRDGVGEQFF. CDR3 nucleotide sequence: TGTGCCAGCAGCCGAGTAAGGGACGGAGTTGGTGAGCAGTTCTTC.

This clonotype is termed medium-sized (0.01 to 0.1%). This chain links TRBV27 with TRBJ1-2, with unresolved D. The CDR3 runs to 13 residues. Germline CDR1 is MNHEY and CDR2 is SMNVEV (reference sequence). The V end was cut by 4 bases, the J end by 2 bases, with 8 bases between. DNA of the CDR3: TGTGCCAGCAGTTCCGGCCTCAACTATGGCTACACCTTC. This gives the protein CASSSGLNYGYTF.

This clonotype is judged medium-sized. The genes are TRBV4-1 and TRBJ1-5; 7 bases line up with TRBD1. The CDR3 runs 18 residues. Germline loops: CDR1 MGHRA, CDR2 YSYEKL. The V gene end was trimmed by 1 base and the J gene end by 0 bases; junction bases not matched to a gene: 9. CDR3 loop: CASSQAWGQRLSNQPQHF. In nucleotides, the CDR3 is TGCGCCAGCAGCCAAGCGTGGGGACAGCGTCTTAGCAATCAGCCCCAGCATTTT.

This chain links TRBV4-1 with TRBJ2-7; TRBD2 agrees at 12 bases. V gave up 5 bases and J gave up 5 bases; unmatched junction bases: 16. The germline V gene encodes CDR1 MGHRA and CDR2 YSYEKL. The CDR3 has 18 amino acids. The CDR3 loop is CASSNRLAGVSGRNEQYF. The DNA of the CDR3 is TGCGCCAGCAGCAACCGACTAGCGGGAGTTTCGGGGCGAAACGAGCAGTACTTC.

This clonotype is labeled as medium-sized (0.01 to 0.1%). This chain uses TRBV18 with TRBJ2-1; D gene unclear. Deletions cut 5 bases from V and 5 bases from J, with 16 bases between. This CDR3 has 15 amino acids. Per the germline V gene, CDR1 is KGHSH and CDR2 is LQKENI. CDR3 in amino acids: CASSFSGSLHNEQFF. The CDR3 DNA follows: TGTGCCAGCTCATTCTCCGGGTCCTTGCACAATGAGCAGTTCTTC. Together with reference TRBV18 and TRBJ2-1, the CDR3 gives the full variable domain: NAGVMQNPRHLVRRRGQEARLRCSPMKGHSHVYWYRQLPEEGLKFMVYLQKENIIDESGMPKERFSAEFPKEGPSILRIQQVVRGDSAAYFCASSFSGSLHNEQFFGPGTRLTVL.

This clonotype occurred a few times. The CDR3 DNA follows: TGCAGTGCTAGTTTCCGGGATACGCAGTATTTT. It yields the protein CSASFRDTQYF. The rearrangement uses TRBV20-1 and TRBJ2-3; the D is unclear. CDR1 and CDR2 (germline): DFQATT, SNEGSKA (reference sequence). V lost 3 bases, J lost 6 bases, and 7 bases lay in between. CDR3 length equals 11 residues.

The genes are TRBV27 and TRBJ2-1; a weak D match, TRBD1 (6 bases). Germline V gene lookup returns CDR1 MNHEY and CDR2 SMNVEV (reference sequence). The CDR3 runs 16 residues. The V end lost 4 bases, the J end lost 10 bases, and 23 bases lay between the germline ends. The CDR3: CASSSRTVFNSNEQFF. CDR3 sequence (DNA): TGTGCCAGCAGTTCGAGGACAGTTTTTAACTCAAACGAGCAGTTCTTC.

On this clonotype itself: Given a much more abundant clone one base away, this may be a read error. The chain has TRBV7-2 and TRBJ2-7; weak D call: TRBD2 (5 bases). V lost 5 bases, J lost 6 bases, and 14 bases lay in between. In germline, CDR1 is SGHTA, CDR2 FQGNSA. CDR3 size: 13 residues. DNA of the CDR3: TGTGCCAGCAGCGTAGGAGGCGCCGTCGAGCAGTACTTC. Translating it yields CASSVGGAVEQYF.

In DNA, the CDR3 is TGTGCCAGCAGCTTAGGCGGGGGCGGTGAGACCCAGTACTTC. Amino acid sequence: CASSLGGGGETQYF. J is TRBJ2-5 and V is TRBV7-3, with a tentative D call TRBD2 (7 bases). V shed 2 bases and J shed 5 bases, with 12 bases lying between them. The germline CDR1 and CDR2 sequences are SGHTA and FQGTGA. CDR3 size: 14 residues.